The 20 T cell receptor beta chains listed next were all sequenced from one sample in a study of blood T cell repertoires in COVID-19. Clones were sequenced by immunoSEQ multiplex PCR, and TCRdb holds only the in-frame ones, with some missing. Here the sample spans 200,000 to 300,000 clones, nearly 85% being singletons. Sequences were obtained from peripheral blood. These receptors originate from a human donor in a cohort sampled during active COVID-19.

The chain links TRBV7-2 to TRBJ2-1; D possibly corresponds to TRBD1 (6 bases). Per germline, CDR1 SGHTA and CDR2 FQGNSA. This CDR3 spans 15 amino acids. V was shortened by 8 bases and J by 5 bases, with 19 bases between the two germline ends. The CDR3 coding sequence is TGTGCCAGCCTCCGAGACAGGTTTAGAGACAATGAGCAGTTCTTC. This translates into CASLRDRFRDNEQFF.

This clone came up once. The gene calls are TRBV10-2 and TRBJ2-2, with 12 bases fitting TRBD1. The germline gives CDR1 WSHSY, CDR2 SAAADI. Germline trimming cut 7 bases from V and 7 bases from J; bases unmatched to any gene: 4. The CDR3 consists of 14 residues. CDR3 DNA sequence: TGCGCCAGCAAGGGACAGGGGGCAGGCGGGGAGCTGTTTTTT. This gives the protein CASKGQGAGGELFF.

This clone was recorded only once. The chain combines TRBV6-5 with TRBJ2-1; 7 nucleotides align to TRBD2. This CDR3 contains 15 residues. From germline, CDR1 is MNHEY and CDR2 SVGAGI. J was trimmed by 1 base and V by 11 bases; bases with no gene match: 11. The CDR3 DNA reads TGTGCCTCCCGGGTGGAGCGGGGTTCCTACAATGAGCAGTTCTTC. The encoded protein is CASRVERGSYNEQFF.

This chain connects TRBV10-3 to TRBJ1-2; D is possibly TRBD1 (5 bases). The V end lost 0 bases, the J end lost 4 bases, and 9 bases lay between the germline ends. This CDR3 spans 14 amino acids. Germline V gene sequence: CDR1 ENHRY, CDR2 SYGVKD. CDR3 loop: CAISESGQFYGYTF. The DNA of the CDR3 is TGTGCCATCAGTGAGTCGGGGCAGTTCTATGGCTACACCTTC.

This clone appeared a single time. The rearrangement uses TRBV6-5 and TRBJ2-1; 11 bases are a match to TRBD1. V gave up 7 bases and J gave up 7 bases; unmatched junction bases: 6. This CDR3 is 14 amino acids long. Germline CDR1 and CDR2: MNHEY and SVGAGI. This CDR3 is CASNGQGAGNEQFF. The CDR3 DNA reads TGTGCCAGCAACGGACAGGGGGCTGGTAATGAGCAGTTCTTC.

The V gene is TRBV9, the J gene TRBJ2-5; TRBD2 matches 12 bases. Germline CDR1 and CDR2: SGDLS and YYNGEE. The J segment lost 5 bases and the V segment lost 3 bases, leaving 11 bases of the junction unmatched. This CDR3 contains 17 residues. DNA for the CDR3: TGTGCCAGCAGCGCCCATCCTAGCGGGGGGGCAGGGGAGACCCAGTACTTC. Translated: CASSAHPSGGAGETQYF.

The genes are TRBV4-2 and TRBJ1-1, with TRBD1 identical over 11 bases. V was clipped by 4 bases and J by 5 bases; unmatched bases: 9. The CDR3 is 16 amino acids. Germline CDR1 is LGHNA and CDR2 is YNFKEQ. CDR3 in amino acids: CASSLPPGTGGTEAFF. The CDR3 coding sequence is TGTGCCAGCAGCCTCCCACCCGGGACAGGGGGTACTGAAGCTTTCTTT.

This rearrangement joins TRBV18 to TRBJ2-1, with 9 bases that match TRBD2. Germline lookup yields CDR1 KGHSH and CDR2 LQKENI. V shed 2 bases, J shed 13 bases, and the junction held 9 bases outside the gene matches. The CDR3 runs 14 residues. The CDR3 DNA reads TGTGCCAGCTCACCAATTCTTGAGACTAGCGGTCAGTTCTTC. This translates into CASSPILETSGQFF.

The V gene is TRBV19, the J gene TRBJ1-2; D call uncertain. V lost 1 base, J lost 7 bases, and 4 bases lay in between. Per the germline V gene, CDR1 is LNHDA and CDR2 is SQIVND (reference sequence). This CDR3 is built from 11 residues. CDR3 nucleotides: TGTGCCAGTAGTATAGCCGGTGGCTACACCTTC. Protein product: CASSIAGGYTF.

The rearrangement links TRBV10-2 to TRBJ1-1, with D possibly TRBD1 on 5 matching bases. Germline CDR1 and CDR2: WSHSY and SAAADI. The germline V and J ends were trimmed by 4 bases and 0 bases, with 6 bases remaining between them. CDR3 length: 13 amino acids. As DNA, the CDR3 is TGCGCCAGCAGTGGACAGTTGAACACTGAAGCTTTCTTT. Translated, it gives CASSGQLNTEAFF.

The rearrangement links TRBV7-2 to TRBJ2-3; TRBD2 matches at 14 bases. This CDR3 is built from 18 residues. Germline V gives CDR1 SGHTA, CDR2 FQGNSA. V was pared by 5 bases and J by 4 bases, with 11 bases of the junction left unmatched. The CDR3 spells CASSRGGLAGAGADTQYF. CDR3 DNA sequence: TGTGCCAGCAGCAGAGGGGGACTAGCGGGAGCGGGGGCAGATACGCAGTATTTT.

The chain's CDR3 is CATSRARTGGEQYF. The CDR3, as DNA: TGTGCCACCAGCAGAGCGAGGACAGGGGGCGAGCAGTACTTC. This chain connects TRBV15 to TRBJ2-7, with TRBD1 matching 10 bases. CDR3 length equals 14 residues. V was pared by 1 base and J by 6 bases, with 3 bases of the junction left unmatched. Germline CDR1 LNHNV, CDR2 YYDKDF (reference sequence).

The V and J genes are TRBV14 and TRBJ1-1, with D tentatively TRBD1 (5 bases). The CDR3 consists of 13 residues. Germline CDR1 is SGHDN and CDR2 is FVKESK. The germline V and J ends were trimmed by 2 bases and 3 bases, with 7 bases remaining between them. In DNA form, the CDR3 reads TGTGCCAGCAGCCAATTAGGGGACACTGAAGCTTTCTTT. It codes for CASSQLGDTEAFF.

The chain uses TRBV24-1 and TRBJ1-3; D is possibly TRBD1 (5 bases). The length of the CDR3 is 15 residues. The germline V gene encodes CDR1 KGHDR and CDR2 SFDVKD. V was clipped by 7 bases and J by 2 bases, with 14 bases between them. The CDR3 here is CATRGLWGPGNTIYF. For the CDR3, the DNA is TGTGCCACCAGGGGGCTATGGGGTCCTGGAAACACCATATATTTT.

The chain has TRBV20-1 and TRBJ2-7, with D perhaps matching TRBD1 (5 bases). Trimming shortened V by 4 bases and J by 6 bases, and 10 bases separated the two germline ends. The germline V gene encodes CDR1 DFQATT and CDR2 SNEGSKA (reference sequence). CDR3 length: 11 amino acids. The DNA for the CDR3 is TGCAGTGCTACAGGGATCCGCGAGCAGTACTTC. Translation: CSATGIREQYF.

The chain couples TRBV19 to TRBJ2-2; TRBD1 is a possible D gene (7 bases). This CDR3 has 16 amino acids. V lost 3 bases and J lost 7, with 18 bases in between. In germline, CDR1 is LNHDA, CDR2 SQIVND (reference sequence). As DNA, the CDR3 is TGTGCCAGTAGTATTAGGAACAGGGGAGGAATCGGGGAGCTGTTTTTT. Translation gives CASSIRNRGGIGELFF. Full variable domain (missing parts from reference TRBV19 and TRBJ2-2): DGGITQSPKYLFRKEGQNVTLSCEQNLNHDAMYWYRQDPGQGLRLIYYSQIVNDFQKGDIAEGYSVSREKKESFPLTVTSAQKNPTAFYLCASSIRNRGGIGELFFGEGSRLTVL.

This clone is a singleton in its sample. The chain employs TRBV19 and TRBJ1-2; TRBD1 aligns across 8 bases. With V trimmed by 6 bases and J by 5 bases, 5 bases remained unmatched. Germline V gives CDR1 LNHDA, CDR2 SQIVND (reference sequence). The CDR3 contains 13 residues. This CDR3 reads CASRADRAYGYTF. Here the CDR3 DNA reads TGTGCCAGTAGGGCGGACAGGGCGTATGGCTACACCTTC.

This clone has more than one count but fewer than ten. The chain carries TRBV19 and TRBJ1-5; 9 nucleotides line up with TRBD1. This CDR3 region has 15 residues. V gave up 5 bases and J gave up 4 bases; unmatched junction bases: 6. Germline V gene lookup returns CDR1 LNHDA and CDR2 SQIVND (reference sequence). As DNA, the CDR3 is TGTGCCAGTAGTCCTAGGGACAGGGAAAATCAGCCCCAGCATTTT. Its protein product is CASSPRDRENQPQHF.

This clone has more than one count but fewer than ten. As DNA, the CDR3 is TGTGCCAGCAGCAGAGGGGACAGGGAGAGTCAGCCCCAGCATTTT. As protein: CASSRGDRESQPQHF. J is TRBJ1-5 and V is TRBV7-2, with 9 bases matching TRBD1. V shed 5 bases and J 6 bases; nucleotides not matched to a gene: 8. Germline CDR1 reads SGHTA; CDR2 reads FQGNSA. CDR3 length: 15 residues.

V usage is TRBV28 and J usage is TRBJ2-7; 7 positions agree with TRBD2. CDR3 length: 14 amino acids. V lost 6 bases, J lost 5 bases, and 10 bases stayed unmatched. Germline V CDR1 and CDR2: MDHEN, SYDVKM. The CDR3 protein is CASSSSGRMDEQYF. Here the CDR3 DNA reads TGTGCCAGCAGCTCTAGCGGAAGAATGGACGAGCAGTACTTC.